This T cell receptor (beta chain) originates from a study of T cells in tuberculosis. About the study: The T cells targeted glucose monomycolate, a mycobacterial lipid, via CD1B. Samples predate treatment or fall within its first 7 days.

The CDR3 loop spans 16 amino acids. V trimming: 4 bases; J trimming: 1 base; junction bases outside the gene matches: 7. Germline lookup yields CDR1 SEHNR and CDR2 FQNEAQ (reference sequence). Stated time point: new active TB diagnosis, blood taken before or within 7 days of starting treatment. Study results and limitations: Active tuberculosis TCR-alpha repertoires lay closer to GMM-specific TCRs than IGRA-negative controls, suggesting clonal expansion. Active tuberculosis cases were adults; controls were adolescents.

Regarding this clone: What it binds is unknown.

Clones were sequenced by immunoSEQ multiplex PCR, and TCRdb holds only the in-frame ones, with some missing. The sample has approximately 53,000 clones, about 95% seen once. This sequence joins TRBV7-9 and TRBJ2-5; the match to TRBD2 covers 9 bases. This receptor was obtained from an adult with tuberculosis. The material sequenced was PBMCs, taken at tuberculosis diagnosis. CDR3 residues: CASSSLAGAGQETQYF. CDR3 nucleotide sequence: TGTGCCAGCAGCTCCTTAGCGGGAGCAGGCCAAGAGACCCAGTACTTC.